This TCR beta chain comes out of a study of blood T cell repertoires in COVID-19. Study details: Italy, Spain and the United States were the sources of the convalescent and acute COVID-19 samples. Sources were T cells, B-cell-depleted T cells, or PBMCs; the material itself was cDNA or gDNA.

The CDR3 runs 16 residues. Germline CDR1 reads MNHEY; CDR2 reads SMNVEV (reference sequence). The trim removed 0 bases at V and 8 bases at J, leaving 4 bases unmatched. The authors' processing: From reference gene primer amplification, estimates of nucleated cell counts were derived. Libraries were prepared by immunoSEQ multiplex PCR; TCRdb keeps only in-frame clonotypes and omits some of them. From that table come the V and J calls and clone size; the DNA was used to work out D and trimming. This table has 150,000 to 200,000 clones, over 60% appearing once. The chain joins TRBV27 to TRBJ2-1; 13 nucleotides align to TRBD2. The receptor was derived from a woman in her seventies with acute or convalescent COVID-19. The source material was peripheral blood. Here the CDR3 reads CASSLSRTSGSDEQFF. Here the CDR3 DNA reads TGTGCCAGCAGTTTATCCAGGACTAGCGGGAGTGATGAGCAGTTCTTC.